The clone carrying this T cell receptor beta chain occurred many times. V dropped 2 bases and J dropped 7 bases, with 14 bases sitting between them. Germline V gene lookup returns CDR1 GTSNPN and CDR2 SVGIG (reference sequence). The CDR3 spans 13 residues. This entry is derived from a study of T cells in Graves' hyperthyroidism and ophthalmopathy. Ophthalmopathy patients showed a Clinical Activity Score of at least 3, NOSPECS grade of at least 4 and duration under 3 months. It was RNA transcripts that yielded the amplified TCR beta CDR3 regions. HTBI primers were used for first-round RT-PCR of the TCR CDR3. TCRdb redid the calling of the multiplex PCR reads with MiXCR, one entry per CDR3 protein. The sample lists 500,000 to 650,000 distinct CDR3 sequences, just under 20% occurring once.

Sequencing was performed on blood. The clonotype was recovered from a man aged 35 to 55 with Graves' ophthalmopathy. This chain uses TRBV30 with TRBJ1-2, with a weak D call TRBD1 (6 bases). This CDR3 reads CAWSNRADGGYTF. In DNA form, the CDR3 reads TGTGCCTGGAGTAACAGGGCGGATGGTGGCTACACCTTC.